A single sample is the source of the 26 T cell receptor beta chains below, sequenced in a study of blood T cell repertoires in COVID-19. Sequencing was performed with immunoSEQ multiplex PCR; in TCRdb, only in-frame clones are kept and a portion is missing. Of fewer than 300,000 clones listed, about 89% are singletons. Material: PBMCs or T cells enriched from blood (not recorded which). The receptors were gathered from a man aged 40-50 years who had recovered from COVID-19.

The CDR3: CASSPPSIGGQYNEQFF. The CDR3 bases are TGTGCCAGCTCACCACCCAGTATCGGGGGGCAATACAATGAGCAGTTCTTC. This sequence joins TRBV18 and TRBJ2-1, with TRBD2 as a possible D gene (7 bases). In germline, CDR1 is KGHSH, CDR2 LQKENI. The CDR3 is 17 amino acids. V lost 0 bases and J 4 bases, leaving 16 bases between the germline ends. The full variable domain, rest sourced from reference TRBV18 and TRBJ2-1, is NAGVMQNPRHLVRRRGQEARLRCSPMKGHSHVYWYRQLPEEGLKFMVYLQKENIIDESGMPKERFSAEFPKEGPSILRIQQVVRGDSAAYFCASSPPSIGGQYNEQFFGPGTRLTVL.

V usage is TRBV10-3 and J usage is TRBJ2-5, with 9 positions matching TRBD2. The CDR3 consists of 16 residues. The V gene end was trimmed by 2 bases and the J gene end by 4 bases; junction bases not matched to a gene: 8. Germline-derived CDR1 and CDR2 are ENHRY and SYGVKD. This chain's CDR3 is CAISENAGGVRETQYF. The CDR3 bases are TGTGCCATCAGTGAGAATGCGGGGGGGGTGAGAGAGACCCAGTACTTC.

The chain uses TRBV5-6 and TRBJ2-5; the D gene is possibly TRBD1 (6 bases). This CDR3 spans 14 amino acids. In germline, CDR1 is SGHDT, CDR2 YYEEEE. Trimming removed 3 bases from V and 4 bases from J, with 13 bases in between. CDR3 amino acids: CASSSPRGSETQYF. The CDR3 bases are TGTGCCAGCAGCTCCCCGAGGGGGTCAGAGACCCAGTACTTC.

The chain employs TRBV11-2 and TRBJ2-3; perhaps TRBD2 as D (6 bases). The CDR3 covers 13 residues. The V end was cut by 5 bases, the J end by 2 bases, with 8 bases between. Germline CDR1 reads SGHAT; CDR2 reads FQNNGV. The CDR3 region has the DNA TGTGCCAGCAGCGGGGGGTACACAGATACGCAGTATTTT. It codes for CASSGGYTDTQYF.

The chain employs TRBV5-5 and TRBJ2-7; 8 nucleotides align to TRBD2. The germline gives CDR1 SGHKS, CDR2 YYEKEE (reference sequence). The junction had 20 bases not matched to a gene; V was cut back by 3 bases and J by 3 bases. The CDR3 runs 19 residues. This CDR3 is CASSYHHPSFAGGDYEQYF. DNA of the CDR3: TGTGCCAGCAGCTACCACCATCCTTCATTCGCGGGAGGAGACTACGAGCAGTACTTC.

The chain couples TRBV6-5 to TRBJ2-7; D possibly corresponds to TRBD1 (5 bases). The germline V and J ends were trimmed by 6 bases and 2 bases, with 11 bases remaining between them. This CDR3 comprises 13 residues. Germline lookup yields CDR1 MNHEY and CDR2 SVGAGI. This chain's CDR3 is CASRGRGTYEQYF. CDR3 bases: TGTGCCAGCAGGGGGCGCGGTACCTACGAGCAGTACTTC.

This clone was detected only once. This chain connects TRBV7-3 to TRBJ2-3, with 12 bases identical to TRBD1. This CDR3 region has 17 residues. Germline CDR1 and CDR2: SGHTA and FQGTGA. After removal of 2 bases from V and 4 bases from J, the junction contained 7 bases not matched to a gene. The CDR3 loop is CASSLGDRGRSADTQYF. The CDR3, as DNA: TGTGCCAGCAGCTTAGGGGACAGGGGGCGCTCGGCAGATACGCAGTATTTT. Using reference TRBV7-3 and TRBJ2-3 for the parts outside the CDR3, the full variable domain is GAGVSQTPSNKVTEKGKYVELRCDPISGHTALYWYRQSLGQGPEFLIYFQGTGAADDSGLPNDRFFAVRPEGSVSTLKIQRTERGDSAVYLCASSLGDRGRSADTQYFGPGTRLTVL.

This rearrangement joins TRBV5-6 to TRBJ1-2; 12 bases are a match to TRBD1. The CDR3 covers 15 residues. Germline V gene data show CDR1 as SGHDT and CDR2 as YYEEEE. V lost 5 bases and J lost 6; bases outside the gene matches: 8. The CDR3 region has the DNA TGTGCCAGCAGGGAGGCCGGGACAGGGGGCGATGGCTACACCTTC. Protein sequence: CASREAGTGGDGYTF.

The rearrangement uses TRBV4-1 and TRBJ1-2, with unresolved D. V was cut by 0 bases and J by 4 bases, with 9 bases left in between. Looked up from germline, CDR1 is MGHRA and CDR2 is YSYEKL. CDR3 size: 14 residues. The CDR3 protein is CASSQESGPYGYTF. CDR3 DNA: TGCGCCAGCAGCCAAGAGTCAGGCCCCTATGGCTACACCTTC.

The chain is built from TRBV6-5 and TRBJ2-3, with D possibly being TRBD2 (6 bases). The CDR3 runs 14 residues. In germline, CDR1 is MNHEY, CDR2 SVGAGI. V was shortened by 5 bases and J by 0 bases, with 9 bases between the two germline ends. In DNA form, the CDR3 reads TGTGCCAGCAGTCCGGGACTGAGCACAGATACGCAGTATTTT. It is translated as CASSPGLSTDTQYF.

This chain connects TRBV5-1 to TRBJ2-5, with 7 bases aligning to TRBD2. CDR1 is SGHRS and CDR2 is YFSETQ in the germline V gene. V lost 0 bases to trimming and J lost 0 bases; unmatched junction nucleotides: 8. This CDR3 has 17 amino acids. For the CDR3, the DNA is TGCGCCAGCAGCTTGGCCGTGGCTAGCGGCTACCAAGAGACCCAGTACTTC. Amino acid sequence: CASSLAVASGYQETQYF.

The CDR3 nucleotides are TGTGCCAGCAGCTTCGGGGACAGGGGCGGTAGGAACGAGCAGTACTTC. This gives the protein CASSFGDRGGRNEQYF. The V call is TRBV11-2, the J call TRBJ2-7; 10 bases are a match to TRBD1. J lost 5 bases, V lost 3 bases, and 10 bases had no gene match. Germline V CDR1 and CDR2: SGHAT, FQNNGV. The length of the CDR3 is 16 residues.

The DNA of the CDR3 is TGTGCCAGCAGCTTAGCGCTGGGATTCGTGGGGGGAGCACAAGAGACCCAGTACTTC. It encodes CASSLALGFVGGAQETQYF. This chain uses TRBV7-9 with TRBJ2-5; possible D gene TRBD2, 6 bases. Germline CDR1 reads SEHNR; CDR2 reads FQNEAQ (reference sequence). The V end was cut by 0 bases, the J end by 2 bases, with 22 bases between. The CDR3 has 19 residues.

This clone was found once. The gene calls are TRBV6-6 and TRBJ2-7, with D possibly matching TRBD1 (6 bases). Trimming removed 2 bases at V and 3 bases at J, with 17 bases between. CDR1 and CDR2 (germline): MNHNY, SVGAGI (reference sequence). The CDR3 spans 16 residues. Here the CDR3 reads CASSYRDTWDVYEQYF. The CDR3 DNA follows: TGTGCCAGCAGTTACCGGGACACTTGGGACGTCTACGAGCAGTACTTC.

A remark on this clone: Its ends do not fully match the called genes, so a read error is possible. This sample includes further DNA sequences coding for the same CDR3. The V and J genes are TRBV9 and TRBJ2-1, with D possibly matching TRBD2 (7 bases). This CDR3 has 15 residues. Per the germline V gene, CDR1 is SGDLS and CDR2 is YYNGEE. The DNA for the CDR3 is TGTGCCAGTAGCGTAGGCGGGGGCGAAAACAATGAGCAGTTCTTC. The encoded protein is CASSVGGGENNEQFF.

The chain uses TRBV3-1 (or the pseudogene TRBV3-2) and TRBJ2-2; 12 bases align to TRBD2. Germline CDR1 LGHDT, CDR2 YNNKEL (reference sequence). The CDR3 is made up of 20 amino acids. The ends lost 0 bases at V and 0 bases at J; junction bases unmatched: 8. The CDR3 here is CASSQDLGSSGGANTGELFF. The DNA of the CDR3 is TGTGCCAGCAGCCAAGATTTAGGGTCTAGCGGGGGGGCGAACACCGGGGAGCTGTTTTTT.

The rearrangement links TRBV6-5 to TRBJ1-1; D unclear. The CDR3 is made up of 12 amino acids. With 0 bases removed from V and 6 bases from J, the gap between germline ends came to 5 bases. Per the germline V gene, CDR1 is MNHEY and CDR2 is SVGAGI. In nucleotides, the CDR3 is TGTGCCAGCAGTTACTCCCGGGCTGAAGCTTTCTTT. Protein product: CASSYSRAEAFF.

J is TRBJ2-1 and V is TRBV4-2; 8 bases fit TRBD1. V dropped 3 bases and J dropped 9; count of bases not matched to a gene: 13. This CDR3 contains 16 residues. Germline assignment: CDR1 LGHNA and CDR2 YNFKEQ. This CDR3 reads CASSHEAGTGGFEQFF. The CDR3 DNA reads TGTGCCAGCAGCCACGAGGCCGGGACAGGAGGCTTTGAGCAGTTCTTC.

This chain joins TRBV9 and TRBJ2-7; 8 bases are a match to TRBD1. The CDR3 extends over 15 amino acids. The trim removed 0 bases at V and 6 bases at J, leaving 8 bases unmatched. Germline V gene data show CDR1 as SGDLS and CDR2 as YYNGEE. The CDR3 loop is CASSVETGVVGEQYF. The CDR3 DNA reads as TGTGCCAGCAGCGTAGAGACAGGGGTAGTGGGCGAGCAGTACTTC.

The chain links TRBV6-5 to TRBJ1-1; 12 nucleotides align to TRBD1. With 0 bases clipped from V and 5 bases from J, the junction kept 4 bases outside the gene matches. CDR1 is MNHEY, CDR2 SVGAGI, per germline. This CDR3 region has 16 residues. In nucleotides, the CDR3 is TGTGCCAGCAGTTACTCTAGGGACAGGGGGCGAACTGAAGCTTTCTTT. Translation: CASSYSRDRGRTEAFF.

This rearrangement joins TRBV19 to TRBJ1-6, with a tentative D call TRBD1 (5 bases). This CDR3 has 18 amino acids. The ends were cut back, 5 bases at V and 7 bases at J, with 24 bases in the middle. Germline-derived CDR1 and CDR2 are LNHDA and SQIVND (reference sequence). CDR3: CASSALPGKGSENSPLHF. The CDR3 nucleotides are TGTGCCAGTAGTGCCCTTCCAGGGAAAGGGTCGGAAAATTCACCCCTCCACTTT.

This clone was seen a handful of times. This rearrangement joins TRBV15 to TRBJ2-1; D unresolved. The CDR3 consists of 14 residues. Germline values: CDR1 LNHNV, CDR2 YYDKDF (reference sequence). Between the trimmed V and J ends, which lost 2 bases and 6 bases, there was a span of 11 bases. The CDR3 sequence is CATSRIVSPNEQFF. CDR3 nucleotide sequence: TGTGCCACCAGCAGAATCGTTTCCCCCAATGAGCAGTTCTTC.

This clone was seen only once. The sample holds other DNA sequences that translate to the same CDR3. This chain links TRBV4-1 with TRBJ1-5, with 8 bases that match TRBD1. Germline V lookup: CDR1 MGHRA, CDR2 YSYEKL. This CDR3 has 14 amino acids. Unmatched junction bases numbered 0, after V lost 1 base and J lost 4 bases. The CDR3 loop reads CASSQGDRNQPQHF. DNA for the CDR3: TGCGCCAGCAGCCAAGGGGACAGGAATCAGCCCCAGCATTTT.

The V call is TRBV18, the J call TRBJ1-1, with 7 bases that match TRBD1. CDR3 length equals 15 residues. The J segment lost 2 bases and the V segment lost 10 bases, leaving 13 bases of the junction unmatched. CDR1 and CDR2 from the germline V gene are KGHSH and LQKENI. The CDR3 region is CATQGNRDSNTEAFF. CDR3 sequence (DNA): TGTGCCACCCAGGGAAATAGGGACAGTAACACTGAAGCTTTCTTT.

DNA of the CDR3: TGCGCCAGCAGGTTGCCTGAGGGGACAGGGGACGAAAAACTGTTTTTT. Amino acids: CASRLPEGTGDEKLFF. This sequence joins TRBV5-1 and TRBJ1-4, with TRBD1 matching over 10 bases. This CDR3 has 16 amino acids. J gave up 8 bases and V 5 bases, and 12 bases lay outside the gene matches. Germline values: CDR1 SGHRS, CDR2 YFSETQ.

This chain links TRBV18 with TRBJ2-7; 7 bases map to TRBD2. After removal of 0 bases from V and 2 bases from J, the junction contained 4 bases not matched to a gene. This CDR3 spans 15 amino acids. Germline loops: CDR1 KGHSH, CDR2 LQKENI. The CDR3 DNA sequence: TGTGCCAGCTCACCACCGTCTAGCGGAGCCTACGAGCAGTACTTC. Its translation: CASSPPSSGAYEQYF.